A selection of T cell receptor beta chains follows, all from one sample in a study of shared clonotypes between healthy human individuals. Sequencing used immunoSEQ multiplex PCR; TCRdb keeps in-frame clones, though not all of them. The table shows some 1,900,000 clones, with about 95% occurring only once. Sequencing input: naive CD8+ T cells sorted from blood. All receptors come from a young man in good health. The CDR3 runs from the conserved cysteine through the conserved F or W. Each record gives: V gene, D gene, J gene, CDR3 protein. A D gene is named only where the DNA matches it firmly.

v_gene: TRBV11-2; d_gene: TRBD1; j_gene: TRBJ2-7; CDR3aa: CASSHWGQGSYEQYF
v_gene: TRBV12-5; d_gene: NA; j_gene: TRBJ2-5; CDR3aa: CASGLQGIETQYF
v_gene: TRBV4-1; d_gene: NA; j_gene: TRBJ2-7; CDR3aa: CASSQKEGYEQYF
v_gene: TRBV6-5; d_gene: TRBD2; j_gene: TRBJ2-7; CDR3aa: CASSPLAGSYEQYF
v_gene: TRBV5-4; d_gene: NA; j_gene: TRBJ1-2; CDR3aa: CASSLDKVNYGYTF
v_gene: TRBV6-5; d_gene: NA; j_gene: TRBJ2-3; CDR3aa: CASSSSRALGTDTQYF
v_gene: TRBV10-2; d_gene: NA; j_gene: TRBJ1-6; CDR3aa: CASTSGSSPLHF
v_gene: TRBV27; d_gene: TRBD1; j_gene: TRBJ2-7; CDR3aa: CASSLIGQGFEQYF
v_gene: TRBV5-8; d_gene: TRBD2; j_gene: TRBJ2-3; CDR3aa: CASSPGLAGTDTQYF
v_gene: TRBV28; d_gene: NA; j_gene: TRBJ1-4; CDR3aa: CASSPLGWGLKEKLFF
v_gene: TRBV2; d_gene: TRBD1; j_gene: TRBJ2-7; CDR3aa: CASSEVETGEESYEQYF
v_gene: TRBV4-1; d_gene: NA; j_gene: TRBJ2-5; CDR3aa: CASSQKTLGLEETQYF
v_gene: TRBV4-1; d_gene: TRBD2; j_gene: TRBJ2-7; CDR3aa: CASSLGATSGAYEQYF
v_gene: TRBV5-6; d_gene: NA; j_gene: TRBJ2-7; CDR3aa: CASSFGTGTYEQYF
v_gene: TRBV6-1; d_gene: NA; j_gene: TRBJ2-7; CDR3aa: CASSTWGADEQYF
v_gene: TRBV5-1; d_gene: NA; j_gene: TRBJ2-7; CDR3aa: CASSLGQGGEQYF
v_gene: TRBV7-9; d_gene: NA; j_gene: TRBJ1-5; CDR3aa: CASSLGQPNQPQHF
v_gene: TRBV23-1; d_gene: NA; j_gene: TRBJ2-5; CDR3aa: CASSQSGGETQYF
v_gene: TRBV30; d_gene: NA; j_gene: TRBJ2-3; CDR3aa: CAWSTGASTDTQYF
v_gene: TRBV5-5; d_gene: NA; j_gene: TRBJ1-6; CDR3aa: CASSSTIRGDNSPLHF
v_gene: TRBV11-2; d_gene: NA; j_gene: TRBJ2-1; CDR3aa: CASSRRGLANEQFF
v_gene: TRBV13; d_gene: TRBD2; j_gene: TRBJ2-7; CDR3aa: CASSLGTSGPGDYEQYF
v_gene: TRBV10-3; d_gene: NA; j_gene: TRBJ2-2; CDR3aa: CAISTRNTGELFF
v_gene: TRBV27; d_gene: TRBD1; j_gene: TRBJ2-7; CDR3aa: CASSLQGTYEQYF